Sequencing of this TCR beta chain was carried out in a study of T-cell memory formation after mild COVID-19. Study findings and constraints: Nothing showed for sure that second-wave clones peaking on day 37 were SARS-CoV-2 specific.

Germline V CDR1 and CDR2: SGHRS, YFSETQ. Between the trimmed V and J ends, which lost 0 bases and 2 bases, there was a span of 11 bases. The CDR3 contains 15 residues. After 5'RACE with constant-segment primers, TCR alpha and TCR beta cDNA libraries carrying sample barcodes and UMIs were obtained. TCRdb analysed the 5' RACE reads with MiXCR anew, one entry per CDR3 protein. The sample contains 90,000 to 130,000 distinct CDR3 sequences, 18% of which appear only once. This clonotype was observed at least ten times. Its antigen is not identified. The clonotype originates from a man between 18 and 29 years old who had mild COVID-19 (a few samples of this study predate the infection). Cell type and time point are not known. Sample: PBMCs or a T cell subset sorted from them (not recorded which). The rearrangement links TRBV5-1 to TRBJ2-5, with TRBD2 as a possible D gene (6 bases). The CDR3 sequence: CASSLDPAGQETQYF. In DNA, the CDR3 is TGCGCCAGCAGCTTGGACCCGGCGGGGCAAGAGACCCAGTACTTC. The whole variable domain, remainder taken from reference TRBV5-1 and TRBJ2-5, is KAGVTQTPRYLIKTRGQQVTLSCSPISGHRSVSWYQQTPGQGLQFLFEYFSETQRNKGNFPGRFSGRQFSNSRSEMNVSTLELGDSALYLCASSLDPAGQETQYFGPGTRLLVL.